These T cell receptor beta chains were read from a single sample in a study of cytomegalovirus exposure and HLA in healthy donors. Libraries were prepared by immunoSEQ multiplex PCR; TCRdb keeps only in-frame clonotypes and omits some of them. The sample holds approximately 150,000 clones, around three quarters seen once. The source material was PBMCs. These receptors originate from a male donor in good health and CMV-seronegative. The CDR3 runs from the conserved cysteine through the conserved F or W. The D gene is left open where the match is weak. Clone size is given for some rows only: seen once, a few or many times, or a class if the clone is expanded.

v_call d_call clone_size cdr3_aa
TRBV6-5 TRBD2 . CASRVGGSTDTQYF
TRBV30 TRBD2 . CAWAGLAGGRGANVLTF
TRBV7-2 . . CASSLRESNEQYF
TRBV7-9 TRBD1 few CASSFGTVDYSNQPQHF
TRBV30 TRBD2 . CAWTKTSGVITSFLTDTQYF
TRBV7-8 . . CASSFSRQNEKLFF
TRBV11-1 . . CASSLDSNEQFF
TRBV2 . . CASSEGLIGNQPQHF
TRBV7-9 TRBD2 . CASSSWTSGSETQYF
TRBV7-2 . once CGGGGVSGNTIYF
TRBV6-1 . . CASSGYQANYGYTF
TRBV21-1 . once CASSSGVGTEAFF
TRBV5-1 TRBD2 . CASSSTSGVLEQYF
TRBV27 TRBD2 . CASSPRTSGSWNEQFF
TRBV28 TRBD1 . CASSNHGQGAYEQYF
TRBV5-1 . . CASSGGRWMGGYTF
TRBV5-1 TRBD2 . CASSPGAGVGETQYF
TRBV27 . . CASSSPFAGPREQYF
TRBV5-1 TRBD2 . CASSLFTSGDNEQFF
TRBV18 TRBD1 . CASSPGQGTYGYTF
TRBV5-4 TRBD1 . CASSLWDRSSYEQYF
TRBV6-5 . . CASTPPLGENYEQYF
TRBV5-1 TRBD2 once CASSLGSGVRTDTQYF
TRBV7-2 . . CASSLVGRAADRAFF
TRBV7-8 . few CASSLAARMNTEAFF
TRBV27 . . CASSFWTSSSYEQYF
TRBV6-1 . . CASSEDRDHEQFF
TRBV29-1 . . CSVIRSGTRGEQFF
TRBV5-1 TRBD2 . CASSLGLAGGSEQFF
TRBV28 . few CASSRRQSSYNSPLHF
TRBV5-1 . . CASSLDRAGNTIYF
TRBV4-2 . . CASSQPGAPWSGELFF
TRBV2 . few CASSEQNYGYTF
TRBV28 TRBD1 . CASSSTGLAKNIQYF
TRBV4-1 . . CASSQPVNRQVNYGYTF
TRBV5-6 TRBD2 . CASSPYPGGGAAEQYF
TRBV5-1 . . CASALVEGTDTQYF
TRBV7-9 TRBD1 few CSTEGQVLYTGELFF
TRBV30 . . CAWVRVQGYTF
TRBV15 . . CATSDTKTGANTEAFF
TRBV5-6 . . CASRQAPNYGYTF
TRBV5-1 TRBD1 . CASSQGQGASGELFF
TRBV4-2 . . CASSQDPLDSFSYNEQFF
TRBV6-6 . . CASSLPGDEQYF
TRBV27 . few CASSLGGTQPQHF